This entry lists 20 T cell receptor beta chains sequenced from one sample in a study of OX40 agonist ivuxolimab in advanced cancers. Clones were read by immunoSEQ multiplex PCR, and TCRdb kept only the in-frame ones, dropping some. The sample comprises tens of thousands of clones, around 86% of which are singletons, and around 4.5% rests with the top ten. The starting material was CD4+ or CD8+ T cells sorted from blood, obtained in a trial of the OX40 agonist ivuxolimab. The receptors here all came from an adult with an advanced solid tumor such as melanoma, head and neck, liver or kidney cancer.

Here the CDR3 reads CASSEQGGYEQYF. CDR3 DNA: TGTGCCAGTAGTGAACAGGGTGGCTACGAGCAGTACTTC. The V and J genes are TRBV19 and TRBJ2-7, with D tentatively TRBD1 (6 bases). This CDR3 has 13 amino acids. Trimming took off 5 bases at V and 3 bases at J, with 11 bases between the two ends. The germline V gene encodes CDR1 LNHDA and CDR2 SQIVND (reference sequence).

V and J are TRBV19 and TRBJ1-1, with 7 bases lining up with TRBD1. The V and J ends lost 7 bases and 4 bases, in that order; junction bases with no gene match: 15. CDR3 length equals 16 residues. In germline, CDR1 is LNHDA, CDR2 SQIVND (reference sequence). CDR3 DNA: TGTGCCAGTATTAGGATGACAGGGTGGGTCGCCACTGAAGCTTTCTTT. Translated, it gives CASIRMTGWVATEAFF. Complete variable domain (other parts from reference TRBV19 and TRBJ1-1): DGGITQSPKYLFRKEGQNVTLSCEQNLNHDAMYWYRQDPGQGLRLIYYSQIVNDFQKGDIAEGYSVSREKKESFPLTVTSAQKNPTAFYLCASIRMTGWVATEAFFGQGTRLTVV.

This clone occurred a few times. This chain joins TRBV7-2 and TRBJ2-5; D is perhaps TRBD2 (7 bases). V shed 5 bases and J shed 5 bases, with 12 bases lying between them. This CDR3 comprises 13 residues. CDR1 is SGHTA and CDR2 is FQGNSA in the germline V gene. As DNA, the CDR3 is TGTGCCAGCAGCCCGGGGGGCACGGAGACCCAGTACTTC. Amino acids: CASSPGGTETQYF. The entire variable domain, with the rest obtained from reference TRBV7-2 and TRBJ2-5, is as follows: GAGVSQSPSNKVTEKGKDVELRCDPISGHTALYWYRQSLGQGLEFLIYFQGNSAPDKSGLPSDRFSAERTGGSVSTLTIQRTQQEDSAVYLCASSPGGTETQYFGPGTRLLVL.

This chain uses TRBV9 with TRBJ1-2; D may be TRBD1 (5 bases). The CDR3 sequence is 12 residues long. The germline CDR1 and CDR2 sequences are SGDLS and YYNGEE. Trimming took off 4 bases at V and 6 bases at J, with 10 bases between the two ends. The CDR3 loop is CASSSGHNGYTF. The DNA of the CDR3 is TGTGCCAGCAGCTCCGGACACAATGGCTACACCTTC.

The chain couples TRBV6-5 to TRBJ1-2; D uncertain. Germline CDR1 and CDR2: MNHEY and SVGAGI. The CDR3 covers 14 residues. Trimming took off 6 bases at V and 3 bases at J, with 14 bases between the two ends. The CDR3 DNA is TGTGCCAGCAGATTACTAATGAGTCACTATGGCTACACCTTC. This gives the protein CASRLLMSHYGYTF.

The chain joins TRBV7-9 to TRBJ2-7; D is ambiguous. Germline V gene sequence: CDR1 SEHNR, CDR2 FQNEAQ (reference sequence). Between the trimmed V and J ends, which lost 1 base and 3 bases, there was a span of 7 bases. The CDR3 totals 13 residues. The CDR3 region is CASSLGAFYEQYF. The DNA of the CDR3 is TGTGCCAGCAGCTTAGGGGCTTTCTACGAGCAGTACTTC.

The genes are TRBV4-2 and TRBJ1-4, with 9 bases aligning to TRBD1. The CDR3 runs 18 residues. The germline gives CDR1 LGHNA, CDR2 YNFKEQ. V was pared by 0 bases and J by 4 bases, with 9 bases of the junction left unmatched. Written as DNA, the CDR3 is TGTGCCAGCAGCCAAGATCCGTCCGGGACAGGGCGTAATGAAAAACTGTTTTTT. This encodes CASSQDPSGTGRNEKLFF.

This chain joins TRBV11-2 and TRBJ2-5, with a weak D call TRBD2 (7 bases). V was pared by 6 bases and J by 6 bases, with 17 bases between. This CDR3 is 14 amino acids long. The germline V gene encodes CDR1 SGHAT and CDR2 FQNNGV. In DNA form, the CDR3 reads TGTGCCAGCAGGGATCTTGGGGGGGCAAAGACCCAGTACTTC. Its protein product is CASRDLGGAKTQYF.

The gene calls are TRBV6-1 and TRBJ2-7, with D unresolved. CDR1 and CDR2 from the germline V gene are MNHNS and SASEGT. Trimming took 6 bases from V and 1 from J, leaving 4 bases between them. The CDR3 sequence is 11 residues long. CDR3 loop: CASRDSYEQYF. The CDR3 nucleotides read TGTGCCAGCAGGGATTCCTACGAGCAGTACTTC.

V and J are TRBV10-2 and TRBJ2-5; 7 nucleotides align to TRBD1. TRBJ2-7 matches the DNA end more closely, so the J call is doubtful. Germline CDR1 WSHSY, CDR2 SAAADI. The CDR3 totals 13 residues. CDR3 DNA: TGCGCCAGCAGGGCCGACACAGGGGACGAGCAGTACTTC. It codes for CASRADTGDEQYF.

The chain links TRBV28 to TRBJ1-6; tentative D call: TRBD1 (5 bases). Germline V lookup: CDR1 MDHEN, CDR2 SYDVKM. Trimming stripped 2 bases from V and 8 bases from J, with 10 bases between. This CDR3 spans 14 amino acids. The DNA for the CDR3 is TGTGCCAGCAGTTTAGCGGGGACTTATTCACCCCTCCACTTT. It is translated as CASSLAGTYSPLHF.

V is TRBV7-9 and J is TRBJ1-1; the match to TRBD1 covers 10 bases. The CDR3 covers 14 residues. Trimming took 3 bases from V and 7 from J; bases not matched to a gene: 5. The V gene's germline CDR1 is SEHNR and CDR2 FQNEAQ (reference sequence). The CDR3 loop is CASSLGQGPREAFF. The DNA of the CDR3 is TGTGCCAGCAGCTTGGGACAGGGGCCGCGTGAAGCTTTCTTT.

This clone was seen once. CDR3 amino acids: CASSLSRGDRAEAFF. For the CDR3, the DNA is TGTGCCAGCAGTTTATCCCGAGGGGACAGGGCTGAAGCTTTCTTT. The chain couples TRBV27 to TRBJ1-1, with TRBD1 identical over 9 bases. CDR1 and CDR2 (germline): MNHEY, SMNVEV (reference sequence). This CDR3 has 15 amino acids. The J segment lost 6 bases and the V segment lost 0 bases, leaving 5 bases of the junction unmatched.

The chain recombines TRBV10-3 with TRBJ1-2; D gene ambiguous. Germline lookup yields CDR1 ENHRY and CDR2 SYGVKD. This CDR3 spans 15 amino acids. V was clipped by 0 bases and J by 7 bases, with 15 bases between them. Here the CDR3 reads CAISESGHGGSGYTF. In nucleotides, the CDR3 is TGTGCCATCAGTGAGTCGGGTCACGGCGGCTCTGGCTACACCTTC.

The J gene is TRBJ1-2, the V gene TRBV7-9; 7 bases are shared with TRBD1. The germline V gene has CDR1 SEHNR and CDR2 FQNEAQ (reference sequence). The V and J ends lost 6 bases and 8 bases, in that order; junction bases with no gene match: 9. CDR3 length: 13 residues. The CDR3 region has the DNA TGTGCCAGCAGTCAGGGGGGTTCTCGGGGCTACACCTTC. Its protein product is CASSQGGSRGYTF.

This clone was found once. The chain joins TRBV6-6 to TRBJ1-1, with D tentatively TRBD1 (5 bases). The germline CDR1 and CDR2 sequences are MNHNY and SVGAGI (reference sequence). This CDR3 has 13 amino acids. The V end was cut by 0 bases, the J end by 5 bases, with 7 bases between. The DNA of the CDR3 is TGTGCCAGCAGTTACTCCAGGGTAACTGAAGCTTTCTTT. Amino acid sequence: CASSYSRVTEAFF.

Here the CDR3 reads CASSEWDQPQHF. DNA of the CDR3: TGTGCCAGCAGTGAATGGGATCAGCCCCAGCATTTT. The chain uses TRBV6-1 and TRBJ1-5; D is ambiguous. With 2 bases removed from V and 5 bases from J, the gap between germline ends came to 4 bases. CDR1 is MNHNS and CDR2 is SASEGT in the germline V gene. The CDR3 totals 12 residues.

This clone occurred once. The rearrangement uses TRBV5-6 and TRBJ2-5; a weak D match, TRBD1 (6 bases). The V gene lost 0 bases and the J gene lost 5 bases, with 11 bases spanning the gap. The CDR3 contains 14 residues. Germline CDR1 is SGHDT and CDR2 is YYEEEE. In DNA, the CDR3 is TGTGCCAGCAGCTTGGGCTGGGGGCGGGAGACCCAGTACTTC. This sequence encodes CASSLGWGRETQYF.

The rearrangement uses TRBV20-1 and TRBJ1-1; no clear D. V lost 1 base and J 7 bases, leaving 4 bases between the germline ends. The CDR3 contains 10 residues. Germline V CDR1 and CDR2: DFQATT, SNEGSKA (reference sequence). The CDR3 DNA follows: TGCAGTGCTAGAGCGTATGAAGCTTTCTTT. Translation: CSARAYEAFF.

This chain connects TRBV6-5 to TRBJ1-1, with 9 bases aligning to TRBD1. Germline V CDR1 and CDR2: MNHEY, SVGAGI. V lost 6 bases and J lost 10; bases outside the gene matches: 9. The CDR3 runs to 13 residues. The CDR3 DNA reads as TGTGCCAGCAGGTCGGACAGGGGAAGGCGAGCTTTCTTT. This encodes CASRSDRGRRAFF.